This is a list of T cell receptor beta chains from one sample in a study of post-analysis software for immune sequencing data. Each CDR3 protein gets one entry after TCRdb re-called the PCR reads with MiXCR. The sample has more than 500,000 distinct CDR3 sequences; around a third are singletons. The specimen sequenced was blood. These receptors were collected from a girl between 2 and 17 years old with multiple sclerosis. Each CDR3 is given with its conserved first and last residue. D genes are given only for firm matches. The listing skips clone size in some rows; elsewhere it reads once, few, many or a size class.

>TRBV7-9|TRBJ2-4|.|.
CASSLGGGGLTKNIQYF
TGTGCCAGCAGCTTGGGCGGAGGGGGCTTAACCAAAAACATTCAGTACTTC
>TRBV6-1|TRBJ1-6|few|.
CASRISYNSPLHF
TGTGCCAGCAGAATCTCCTATAATTCACCCCTCCACTTT
>TRBV6-5|TRBJ2-3|few|TRBD2
CATRAGGRDTQYF
TGTGCCACCCGGGCGGGGGGCAGAGATACGCAGTATTTT
>TRBV9|TRBJ2-3|.|.
CASSVPRDRSTDTQYF
TGTGCCAGCAGCGTACCCCGGGACCGGAGCACAGATACGCAGTATTTT
>TRBV6-5|TRBJ2-1|few|TRBD1
CASSYALQPGQGTYNEQFF
TGTGCCAGCAGTTACGCACTCCAACCGGGACAGGGGACTTACAATGAGCAGTTCTTC
>TRBV20-1|TRBJ2-1|.|TRBD2
CSARLRAGGLRNEQFF
TGCAGTGCTAGACTCCGAGCGGGGGGCCTGAGGAATGAGCAGTTCTTC
>TRBV10-2|TRBJ2-7|.|.
CASSDQGSYEQYF
TGCGCCAGCAGTGATCAGGGATCCTACGAGCAGTACTTC
>TRBV30|TRBJ2-1|once|.
CAWSPVRGANNEQFF
TGTGCCTGGAGTCCTGTTAGGGGGGCGAACAATGAGCAGTTCTTC
>TRBV20-1|TRBJ1-1|few|TRBD1
CSAGPTGDPAFF
TGCAGTGCTGGGCCCACAGGGGACCCAGCTTTCTTT
>TRBV12-3/TRBV12-4|TRBJ1-2|.|.
CASSLHRYGYTF
TGTGCCAGCAGTTTACACCGGTATGGCTACACCTTC
>TRBV28|TRBJ2-6|.|.
CASRRVRGSGANVLTF
TGTGCCAGCAGGCGCGTGAGAGGCTCTGGGGCCAACGTCCTGACTTTC
>TRBV4-1|TRBJ1-2|few|TRBD1
CASSQVGQGNHYGYTF
TGCGCCAGCAGCCAGGTGGGACAGGGGAATCACTATGGCTACACCTTC
>TRBV29-1|TRBJ1-6|.|.
CSVLSGGRNSPLHF
TGCAGCGTTCTTTCGGGGGGTAGGAATTCACCCCTCCACTTT
>TRBV6-5|TRBJ1-5|once|.
CASSPDTTHRPQHF
TGTGCCAGCAGTCCGGACACCACACATCGGCCCCAGCATTTT
>TRBV7-9|TRBJ2-3|.|.
CASTRNSGPATDTQYF
TGTGCCAGCACCCGAAACTCAGGACCGGCTACAGATACGCAGTATTTT
>TRBV7-2|TRBJ1-5|once|.
CASSQRGNQPQHF
TGTGCCAGCAGCCAGCGTGGCAATCAGCCCCAGCATTTT
>TRBV20-1|TRBJ2-1|few|TRBD2
CSARDRRGGHNEQFF
TGCAGTGCTAGAGATCGGCGGGGGGGTCACAATGAGCAGTTCTTC
>TRBV6-6|TRBJ2-5|.|TRBD2
CASTGLAGTLQETQYF
TGTGCCAGCACCGGACTAGCGGGGACCCTCCAAGAGACCCAGTACTTC
>TRBV20-1|TRBJ2-5|many|TRBD2
CSAIPQAGGGETQYF
TGCAGTGCTATTCCCCAAGCGGGGGGTGGGGAGACCCAGTACTTC
>TRBV4-2|TRBJ2-3|few|.
CASSQDYRADTQYF
TGTGCCAGCAGCCAAGATTATCGGGCAGATACGCAGTATTTT
>TRBV24-1|TRBJ1-5|.|.
CATSDSGRPQHF
TGTGCCACCAGTGATTCGGGACGGCCCCAGCATTTT
>TRBV12-3/TRBV12-4|TRBJ1-6|few|TRBD1
CASSLFPPNRGTSYNSPLHF
TGTGCCAGCAGTTTATTCCCTCCAAACAGGGGAACTTCTTATAATTCACCCCTCCACTTT
>TRBV7-8|TRBJ2-5|few|.
CASSPGGRGFGEQYF
TGTGCCAGCAGCCCCGGGGGGCGGGGTTTTGGAGAGCAGTACTTC
>TRBV11-2|TRBJ2-7|few|.
CASSLPGFEQYF
TGTGCCAGCAGTCTCCCGGGCTTCGAGCAGTACTTC
>TRBV28|TRBJ2-1|few|TRBD1
CASSPAGTGQGAHEQFF
TGTGCCAGCAGTCCAGCCGGAACGGGACAGGGGGCCCATGAGCAGTTTTTC
>TRBV7-9|TRBJ1-5|.|.
CASSQGTRGQPQHF
TGTGCCAGCAGCCAAGGGACACGAGGGCAGCCCCAGCATTTT
>TRBV20-1|TRBJ2-5|.|.
CSALRAEGETQYF
TGCAGTGCCCTCCGGGCTGAGGGAGAGACCCAGTACTTC
>TRBV7-9|TRBJ1-2|.|.
CASSLEVAGAMGYTF
TGTGCCAGCAGCTTAGAGGTAGCAGGCGCAATGGGCTACACCTTC
>TRBV10-3|TRBJ2-7|.|.
CAIRPGHVSPSYEQYF
TGTGCCATCAGGCCCGGACACGTTTCGCCCTCCTACGAGCAGTACTTC
>TRBV7-8|TRBJ1-2|few|.
CASSSYIGYGYTF
TGTGCCAGCAGCTCGTACATAGGCTATGGCTACACCTTC
>TRBV29-1|TRBJ2-1|few|.
CSVLEGANEQFF
TGCAGCGTCCTCGAAGGGGCCAATGAGCAGTTCTTC
>TRBV11-2|TRBJ2-1|.|.
CASSSSTGRSYNEQFF
TGTGCCAGCAGCTCATCGACAGGAAGGAGCTACAATGAGCAGTTCTTC
>TRBV5-6|TRBJ2-1|few|TRBD1
CASSRDRVAYNEQFF
TGTGCCAGCAGCCGGGACAGGGTCGCCTACAATGAGCAGTTCTTC
>TRBV29-1|TRBJ2-3|few|.
CSVVLSVTQYF
TGCAGCGTTGTATTATCAGTTACGCAGTATTTT
>TRBV7-9|TRBJ1-1|few|.
CASSSPVWGTNTEAFF
TGTGCCAGCAGCTCCCCAGTGTGGGGCACGAACACTGAAGCTTTCTTT
>TRBV20-1|TRBJ2-3|few|.
CSASGPDTQYF
TGCAGTGCTAGTGGGCCAGATACGCAGTATTTT
>TRBV7-9|TRBJ2-4|.|TRBD1
CASSLGQARDIQYF
TGTGCCAGCAGCTTGGGACAGGCTAGGGACATTCAGTACTTC
>TRBV20-1|TRBJ2-1|.|TRBD2
CSAVEASGGLSYNEQFF
TGCAGTGCGGTCGAGGCTAGCGGGGGCCTCTCCTACAATGAGCAGTTCTTC
>TRBV27|TRBJ2-3|.|.
CASSPGGTATQYF
TGTGCCAGCAGTCCCGGTGGAACGGCTACGCAGTATTTT
>TRBV28|TRBJ2-1|.|.
CAGSLFPGKGINSYNEQFF
TGTGCCGGCAGTTTATTCCCAGGAAAGGGGATAAACTCCTACAATGAGCAGTTCTTC
>TRBV27|TRBJ2-1|.|.
CASSLGKILNNEQFF
TGTGCCAGCAGCTTAGGGAAAATATTGAACAATGAGCAGTTCTTC
>TRBV10-3|TRBJ2-4|many|.
CAISGKAENIQYF
TGTGCCATCAGTGGAAAGGCCGAAAACATTCAGTACTTC
>TRBV4-1|TRBJ2-5|.|TRBD1
CASSQVGTGVQETQYF
TGCGCCAGCAGCCAAGTCGGGACAGGGGTCCAAGAGACCCAGTACTTC
>TRBV6-5|TRBJ1-5|.|.
CASSRAAGQPQHF
TGTGCCAGTTCCAGGGCAGCGGGTCAGCCCCAGCATTTT
>TRBV4-2|TRBJ1-2|few|TRBD1
CASSQEGAGGGYTF
TGTGCCAGCAGCCAAGAGGGGGCAGGGGGTGGCTACACCTTC
>TRBV20-1|TRBJ2-7|.|.
CSARGGGAGVTYEQYF
TGCAGTGCTAGGGGAGGTGGAGCAGGGGTGACCTACGAGCAGTACTTC
>TRBV5-5|TRBJ2-1|many|TRBD2
CASRSSGGGNEQFF
TGTGCCAGCCGCTCGAGCGGGGGAGGTAATGAGCAGTTCTTC
>TRBV2|TRBJ2-3|.|TRBD1
CASSRRTGASTDTQYF
TGTGCCAGCAGCCGTCGGACAGGGGCTAGCACAGATACGCAGTATTTT
>TRBV6-1|TRBJ2-1|few|TRBD2
CASSPRLAGSGEQFF
TGTGCCAGCAGTCCCAGACTAGCGGGGTCGGGTGAGCAGTTCTTC
>TRBV29-1|TRBJ1-5|.|.
CSVQEGGSGQPQHF
TGCAGCGTCCAGGAGGGGGGTTCCGGTCAGCCCCAGCATTTT
>TRBV4-1|TRBJ1-3|.|.
CASSQDEGSGNTIYF
TGCGCCAGCAGCCAAGATGAGGGCTCTGGAAACACCATATATTTT
>TRBV7-2|TRBJ2-7|.|.
CASSLRPYYYEQYF
TGTGCCAGCAGCTTACGCCCCTACTACTACGAGCAGTACTTC
>TRBV6-6|TRBJ2-7|.|TRBD1
CASSLTGDNDEQYF
TGTGCCAGCAGTCTGACAGGGGACAACGACGAGCAGTACTTC